Included here is one T cell receptor beta chain sequence, with context. There are many counts of this clonotype. Its recognized antigen is unknown. No qualities accompany the bases; no much larger clone lies one base away. This entry comes from a study of blood T cells in healthy people across ages (dated by TCRdb to 2015 to 2017). About the study as a whole: In model experiments, roughly one uniquely barcoded TCR beta cDNA molecule per two T cells was captured by template switching. Four age groups were formed from the donors: young (average roughly 15 years), middle-aged (approximately 40), aged (under 70) and long-lived (approximately 78). Using the same blood draw, the study looked at two additional independent replicas of 1 million unique cDNA reads for two donors, one aged 18 to 30 and the other aged 80 or older. Donors of different ages were randomly distributed across sequencing lanes to avoid experimental bias. To track age-related changes in TCR beta repertoire diversity, the study relied on deep sequencing normalized with unique cDNA molecular identifiers. Beyond this particular receptor, the publication reports: As age increased, observed TCR beta diversity per million T cells dropped in a roughly linear way, and a significant reduction was already evident by age around 41. Estimates of total diversity based on one million sequenced T cells were considered lower bounds and underestimates. The CMV infection status of donors was not known, potentially confounding age-related changes in expanded clonotypes. Because profiling used bulk unsorted PBMCs, naive and antigen-experienced compartments could not be compared conclusively. The percentage of naive T cells measured by flow cytometry correlated strongly with observed TCR beta diversity. The long-lived group showed more naive CD4+ T cells, fewer expanded clones and increased TCR diversity than the aged group, suggesting age selection.

Libraries were built with 5' RACE. The instrument given in TCRdb is Illumina HiSeq 2500. A second PCR of roughly 6 to 12 cycles was performed with a sample-barcoded 5' primer and a J-beta primer mix. A template-switch 5' adaptor carrying 12 random nucleotides introduced a unique molecular identifier onto each TCR beta cDNA molecule. Each sample yielded at least 2.5 million CDR3-containing paired-end reads. First-strand cDNA was synthesized from all RNA with the Mint cDNA synthesis kit, primed by a TRBC-specific oligonucleotide. Following uracil-DNA glycosylase treatment, all cDNA underwent a first 18-cycle PCR with the universal primers M1SS and BC2_uni_R. For the original study's pipeline: For normalization, 1 million high-quality reads, each with a distinct molecular identifier, were randomly selected from each sample. Instead of being binned into consensus sequences, reads with shared molecular identifiers were discarded. MiTCR, with a Q25 quality threshold and the strictest error-elimination algorithm, was used for CDR3 identification, clonotype clustering and error correction. Lower-bound total TCR beta diversity was estimated with a nonparametric unseen species model using Euler transformation. The public reads were reprocessed in TCRdb via fastp at Q25 and MiXCR, keeping in-frame beta chains. Each entry is one CDR3 protein sequence, shown with its most common DNA and genes. These V and J calls derive from TCRdb rather than the authors' analysis. For this sample the table gives hundreds of thousands of distinct CDR3 sequences, of which under 45% were detected only once. Clones ranked in the top ten supply roughly a fifth of the sample.

The donors were around 39 Caucasian individuals from Russia, aged roughly 6 to 100 years, who were systemically healthy. About 9.1 milliliters of peripheral blood were collected from each donor into EDTA-treated Vacutainer tubes. PBMCs were isolated by Ficoll-Paque density-gradient centrifugation, with at least 6.5 million obtained per sample. Trizol reagent was used to extract total RNA from PBMCs, with at least 6 micrograms per sample. The percentages of naive CD45RAhigh/CD27high T cells were determined by flow cytometry on a PBMC aliquot from every donor. The CDR3 has 11 amino acids, counting the end cysteine and phenylalanine. Left in the record is the CDR3 DNA by itself, 33 bases read in frame from the first base. V drops 3 bases and J drops 5 bases, leaving 7 bases in between. From a lookup of the germline V gene (reference sequence), CDR1 and CDR2 are DFQATT and SNEGSKA.

The material sequenced was blood. The source is a man aged 55 to 70 in good health. Recombination connected TRBV20-1 to TRBJ2-5, with the D gene too uncertain to name. The CDR3 region: CSASDRETQYF. In nucleotides, the sequence is TGCAGTGCTAGCGATCGGGAGACCCAGTACTTC.